This record looks at one T cell receptor beta chain sequence and its context. Germline values: CDR1 SNHLY, CDR2 FYNNEI. V lost 5 bases and J lost 1, with 14 bases in between. The CDR3 totals 15 residues. This entry is derived from a study of blood T cell repertoires in COVID-19. About the research overall: From the United States, Italy and Spain came samples of acute and convalescent COVID-19. Sample material is recorded as cDNA or gDNA derived from T cells, B-cell-depleted T cells, or PBMCs.

The study recruited people aged roughly 18 to 95 years across approximately 24 US areas. Original analysis: Counts of nucleated cells, estimated from reference gene primer amplification, were obtained. Here immunoSEQ multiplex PCR was the method, and the copy in TCRdb shows in-frame clones only, minus some. The V and J calls and clone size are taken from that table; D and trimming were inferred from the DNA. The table includes 200,000 or so clones, over 75% detected once. The sample consisted of PBMCs or T cells enriched from blood (not recorded which). This TCR was sampled from a woman in her late teens or twenties in a cohort exposed to, infected with or recovered from COVID-19 (not recorded which). The chain couples TRBV2 to TRBJ1-2; D is undetermined. The CDR3: CASSPSEDFNYGYTF. The CDR3 DNA is TGTGCCAGCAGTCCGTCCGAAGACTTTAACTATGGCTACACCTTC.